This is a list of T cell receptor beta chains from one sample in a study of beta chain features in type 1 diabetes. Clones were sequenced by immunoSEQ multiplex PCR, and TCRdb holds only the in-frame ones, with some missing. Of nearly 350,000 clones in the sample, 8% are singletons; the top ten hold less than 0.5%. The sample was central memory CD4+ T cells from blood. These TCRs come from a woman aged 18 to 35 in good health. Each CDR3 is given with its conserved first and last residue.

v_gene	len	CDR3aa
TRBV6-6	13	CASSYYRGHEQYF
TRBV27	15	CASRGTSSGANVLTF
TRBV5-4	15	CASSLGLTTPGEQFF
TRBV4-3	14	CASSLGGGTGELFF
TRBV20-1	11	CSARGRGEQYF
TRBV25-1	11	CASSLVHEQYF
TRBV7-3	16	CASSLTFASSLNEQFF
TRBV21-1	16	CATPEGTGGPFGEQYF
TRBV7-2	15	CASSLFPSSGNTIYF
TRBV6-5	16	CASSYVAGLFTGELFF
TRBV29-1	13	CSAERSYQETQYF
TRBV6-1	15	CASRTHRAGTDTQYF
TRBV7-8	13	CASSTEITDTQYF